One and the same sample provided the 18 T cell receptor beta chains below, sequenced in a study of a mutant IDH1 vaccine in newly diagnosed glioma. The table came from immunoSEQ multiplex PCR; TCRdb's copy has only in-frame clones and leaves some out. The sample consists of 30,000 or so clones, approximately 83% of them appearing once. Time point: week 47, end of study. A single vaccine dose contained 300 ug of mutant IDH1 20-mer peptide, and topical imiquimod was used with it. The antigens for these receptors are not known. Specimen: PBMCs, collected from a glioma patient whose treatment included an IDH1 peptide vaccine. These receptors were obtained from a man aged 30 to 45 with glioma.

The chain uses TRBV7-8 and TRBJ1-2, with 9 bases identical to TRBD1. This CDR3 has 15 amino acids. V lost 1 base and J lost 3; bases outside the gene matches: 3. In germline, CDR1 is SGHVS, CDR2 FQNEAQ. The CDR3 bases are TGTGCCAGCAGCTTAGTGGGGACAGGGTACTATGGCTACACCTTC. Protein: CASSLVGTGYYGYTF.

This clone was counted only a few times. The chain employs TRBV18 and TRBJ1-1, with D perhaps TRBD1 (5 bases). The V end was cut by 1 base, the J end by 1 base, with 10 bases between. This CDR3 spans 15 amino acids. In germline, CDR1 is KGHSH, CDR2 LQKENI. The CDR3 DNA sequence: TGTGCCAGCTCACCACAAGGGGCTGCGAACACTGAAGCTTTCTTT. It is translated as CASSPQGAANTEAFF.

This clone is labeled medium-sized (0.01 to 0.1%). The rearrangement links TRBV27 to TRBJ1-1; D ambiguous. Per the germline V gene, CDR1 is MNHEY and CDR2 is SMNVEV (reference sequence). V was trimmed by 0 bases and J by 1 base, leaving 6 bases between them. This CDR3 is 14 amino acids long. Written as DNA, the CDR3 is TGTGCCAGCAGTTTATCCACTACGAACACTGAAGCTTTCTTT. Amino acids: CASSLSTTNTEAFF.

The V call is TRBV29-1, the J call TRBJ2-5; D unclear. V lost 4 bases and J 2 bases, leaving 11 bases between the germline ends. The CDR3 covers 13 residues. Germline V lookup: CDR1 SQVTM, CDR2 ANQGSEA. CDR3 bases: TGCAGCGTTGCTTGGACGGAACAAGAGACCCAGTACTTC. Translating it yields CSVAWTEQETQYF.

The chain joins TRBV5-1 to TRBJ2-7; the match to TRBD1 covers 7 bases. The V gene's germline CDR1 is SGHRS and CDR2 YFSETQ. After removal of 4 bases from V and 3 bases from J, the junction contained 16 bases not matched to a gene. The CDR3 totals 17 residues. Here the CDR3 DNA reads TGCGCCAGCAGCCCCGTCCCTACAACCCGGGACAGCTACGAGCAGTACTTC. Translated, it gives CASSPVPTTRDSYEQYF.

The V gene is TRBV11-1, the J gene TRBJ1-1; the D is unclear. The germline CDR1 and CDR2 sequences are SGHAT and FQDESV (reference sequence). CDR3 length equals 16 residues. V dropped 2 bases and J dropped 1 base, with 14 bases sitting between them. This chain's CDR3 is CASSLSTPVGNTEAFF. CDR3 DNA: TGTGCCAGCAGCTTATCCACCCCCGTAGGGAACACTGAAGCTTTCTTT.

The DNA of the CDR3 is TGCGCCAGCAGCCAAGCCGGGACTAGCGGGGGGCGGGACATTCAGTACTTC. It translates to CASSQAGTSGGRDIQYF. The chain is built from TRBV4-3 and TRBJ2-4; 15 bases align to TRBD2. V lost 1 base to trimming and J lost 8 bases; unmatched junction nucleotides: 6. The CDR3 consists of 17 residues. Germline V CDR1 and CDR2: LGHNA, YSLEER.

The chain recombines TRBV5-4 with TRBJ2-5; D is ambiguous. The CDR3 spans 13 residues. V was pared by 0 bases and J by 5 bases, with 8 bases between. Per germline, CDR1 SGHNT and CDR2 YYREEE (reference sequence). In DNA form, the CDR3 reads TGTGCCAGCAGCTTGGAAGGGATCGAGACCCAGTACTTC. Its translation: CASSLEGIETQYF.

This chain links TRBV7-9 with TRBJ2-7, with D possibly being TRBD1 or TRBD2 (5 bases each). The CDR3 has 14 amino acids. In germline, CDR1 is SEHNR, CDR2 FQNEAQ (reference sequence). The V end was cut by 1 base, the J end by 5 bases, with 12 bases between. The CDR3 spells CASSLVSRDDEQYF. The CDR3 DNA sequence: TGTGCCAGCAGCTTAGTATCCCGGGACGACGAGCAGTACTTC.

The chain couples TRBV7-9 to TRBJ1-2; unclear D gene. The germline V gene encodes CDR1 SEHNR and CDR2 FQNEAQ (reference sequence). V lost 5 bases and J 2 bases, leaving 12 bases between the germline ends. This CDR3 spans 14 amino acids. CDR3 coding DNA: TGTGCCAGCAGCCTAGACGACAAGAACTATGGCTACACCTTC. Translating gives CASSLDDKNYGYTF.

V usage is TRBV4-3 and J usage is TRBJ2-3, with D uncertain. The CDR3 is 13 amino acids. Trimming removed 4 bases at V and 2 bases at J, with 7 bases between. Germline loops: CDR1 LGHNA, CDR2 YSLEER. The CDR3 reads CASSLDHTDTQYF. DNA of the CDR3: TGCGCCAGCAGCCTGGACCACACAGATACGCAGTATTTT.

The V and J genes are TRBV7-9 and TRBJ2-1; TRBD1 matches at 10 bases. Germline CDR1 SEHNR, CDR2 FQNEAQ (reference sequence). The length of the CDR3 is 15 residues. The J segment lost 9 bases and the V segment lost 5 bases, leaving 10 bases of the junction unmatched. The CDR3 bases are TGTGCCAGCAGCCTAACTGGGACAGGGGTGGTTGAGCAGTTCTTC. Its translation: CASSLTGTGVVEQFF.

This clone occurred once. CDR3 sequence reads: CASSIAGGRAGELFF. DNA for the CDR3: TGTGCCAGTAGTATAGCGGGGGGGCGAGCCGGGGAGCTGTTTTTT. The chain has TRBV19 and TRBJ2-2; 8 bases align to TRBD2. The CDR3 is made up of 15 amino acids. The germline V gene has CDR1 LNHDA and CDR2 SQIVND (reference sequence). With 1 base clipped from V and 6 bases from J, the junction kept 4 bases outside the gene matches.

The gene calls are TRBV30 and TRBJ2-7; weak D call: TRBD1 (6 bases). Trimming left V 3 bases short and J 1 base short, with 16 bases between. The CDR3 consists of 15 residues. Germline V gene sequence: CDR1 GTSNPN, CDR2 SVGIG (reference sequence). The CDR3 region has the DNA TGTGCCTGGAGGTCCCCGATGACAGGATCCTACGAGCAGTACTTC. This sequence encodes CAWRSPMTGSYEQYF.

The chain combines TRBV19 with TRBJ1-6; 7 bases line up with TRBD1. Looked up from germline, CDR1 is LNHDA and CDR2 is SQIVND (reference sequence). The CDR3 extends over 14 amino acids. The V segment lost 3 bases and the J segment 5 bases; nucleotides outside the gene matches: 1. The CDR3 here is CASSMGTDNSPLHF. The CDR3 DNA reads as TGTGCCAGTAGTATGGGGACAGATAATTCACCCCTCCACTTT.

The rearrangement joins TRBV10-3 to TRBJ2-7, with D perhaps matching TRBD1 or TRBD2 (5 bases each). CDR3 length equals 15 residues. Trimming removed 6 bases from V and 2 bases from J, with 17 bases in between. Germline CDR1 is ENHRY and CDR2 is SYGVKD. This CDR3 reads CAIRSGQLEPYEQYF. Written as DNA, the CDR3 is TGTGCCATCAGATCTGGACAACTAGAACCCTACGAGCAGTACTTC.

The chain uses TRBV4-1 and TRBJ1-1; weak D call: TRBD1 (5 bases). The CDR3 extends over 15 amino acids. V shed 3 bases and J shed 8 bases, with 19 bases lying between them. Per the germline V gene, CDR1 is MGHRA and CDR2 is YSYEKL. For the CDR3, the DNA is TGCGCCAGCAGCCACGCCCAAGCCAGGGAGGCAGAAGCTTTCTTT. Residues: CASSHAQAREAEAFF.

This chain joins TRBV7-2 and TRBJ2-2; 11 bases match TRBD1. This CDR3 is built from 19 residues. Trimming took 0 bases from V and 6 from J; bases not matched to a gene: 12. From germline, CDR1 is SGHTA and CDR2 FQGNSA. The DNA of the CDR3 is TGTGCCAGCAGCTTAGCGTCTGTACGGACAGGGGGCTTTTCCGGGGAGCTGTTTTTT. Residues: CASSLASVRTGGFSGELFF.